These 30 T cell receptor beta chains originate from one sample sequenced in a study of cytomegalovirus exposure and HLA in healthy donors. The primer mix had 60 Vbeta and 13 Jbeta primers. TCRdb's table, derived via immunoSEQ multiplex PCR, lists solely in-frame clones and lacks some. The sample includes about 120,000 clones, around three quarters of them seen just once. The sample taken for sequencing was PBMCs. These receptors were taken from a woman between 18 and 29 years old in good health and CMV-seropositive.

The rearrangement uses TRBV18 and TRBJ1-5, with 9 bases that match TRBD1. Looked up from germline, CDR1 is KGHSH and CDR2 is LQKENI. CDR3 length equals 16 residues. J lost 9 bases, V lost 6 bases, and 15 bases had no gene match. The CDR3 protein is CASSLYRDRVFSPQHF. CDR3 sequence (DNA): TGTGCCAGCTCTCTGTACCGGGACAGGGTATTTTCGCCCCAGCATTTT.

V and J are TRBV30 and TRBJ1-1; a weak D match, TRBD1 (6 bases). This CDR3 region has 13 residues. The germline CDR1 and CDR2 sequences are GTSNPN and SVGIG (reference sequence). Trimming took off 3 bases at V and 1 base at J, with 9 bases between the two ends. The CDR3, as DNA: TGTGCCTGGAGGACAGGAGAGAACACTGAAGCTTTCTTT. Translating it yields CAWRTGENTEAFF.

This clone appeared once. The CDR3 region is CASSQESTTETYEQYF. The CDR3 DNA follows: TGCGCCAGCAGCCAAGAAAGTACGACTGAGACCTACGAGCAGTACTTC. V usage is TRBV4-3 and J usage is TRBJ2-7; D is unresolved. This CDR3 has 16 residues. Trimming left V 0 bases short and J 2 bases short, with 14 bases between. Germline CDR1 is LGHNA and CDR2 is YSLEER.

The CDR3 is CASSPGTGSGNTIYF. DNA for the CDR3: TGCGCCAGCAGCCCAGGGACAGGCTCTGGAAACACCATATATTTT. V gene TRBV5-1 combines with J gene TRBJ1-3; 8 bases are a match to TRBD1. This CDR3 contains 15 residues. The trim removed 4 bases at V and 0 bases at J, leaving 3 bases unmatched. Germline V gene data show CDR1 as SGHRS and CDR2 as YFSETQ.

The chain links TRBV9 to TRBJ2-7; TRBD2 matches 8 bases. Losses at the gene ends were 0 bases for V and 5 bases for J; bases not matched to a gene: 10. This CDR3 comprises 16 residues. The V gene's germline CDR1 is SGDLS and CDR2 YYNGEE. Here the CDR3 DNA reads TGTGCCAGCAGCGTAGAAAAAGCGGGAGTTATGAACGAGCAGTACTTC. Amino acid sequence: CASSVEKAGVMNEQYF.

The gene calls are TRBV7-2 and TRBJ2-3, with 11 bases fitting TRBD2. In germline, CDR1 is SGHTA, CDR2 FQGNSA. J lost 5 bases, V lost 4 bases, and 5 bases had no gene match. The CDR3 is 15 residues long. The CDR3 DNA follows: TGTGCCAGCAGCTATAGCGGGAGGGGGGTAGATACGCAGTATTTT. It is translated as CASSYSGRGVDTQYF.

The chain recombines TRBV6-5 with TRBJ2-7; 7 nucleotides align to TRBD2. V lost 8 bases, J lost 2 bases, and 9 bases stayed unmatched. Germline CDR1 and CDR2: MNHEY and SVGAGI. This CDR3 has 14 amino acids. The CDR3 region has the DNA TGTGCCAGCGAGGGGTCGCGGGGGACCTACGAGCAGTACTTC. Its protein is CASEGSRGTYEQYF.

The chain is built from TRBV2 and TRBJ1-4; D might be TRBD1 (6 bases). The CDR3 loop spans 18 amino acids. Germline CDR1 SNHLY, CDR2 FYNNEI. The V end was cut by 2 bases, the J end by 0 bases, with 16 bases between. The CDR3 loop is CASSEYMGTIATNEKLFF. The CDR3 DNA reads as TGTGCCAGCAGTGAATATATGGGGACAATAGCAACTAATGAAAAACTGTTTTTT.

The chain couples TRBV5-6 to TRBJ1-2, with 8 positions matching TRBD1. Unmatched junction bases numbered 7, after V lost 3 bases and J lost 6 bases. Germline lookup yields CDR1 SGHDT and CDR2 YYEEEE. The CDR3 spans 14 residues. The CDR3 DNA reads TGTGCCAGCAGCTGGGGACAGGTGGTAGATGGCTACACCTTC. Protein product: CASSWGQVVDGYTF.

This clone was picked up one time. V and J are TRBV5-6 and TRBJ2-5, with 9 bases matching TRBD1. CDR3 length equals 15 residues. Germline trimming cut 0 bases from V and 4 bases from J; bases unmatched to any gene: 4. CDR1 is SGHDT, CDR2 YYEEEE, per germline. The CDR3 protein is CASSLAGQGLETQYF. The CDR3 nucleotides are TGTGCCAGCAGCTTGGCGGGACAGGGCCTAGAGACCCAGTACTTC.

The chain uses TRBV11-2 and TRBJ2-7; maybe TRBD2 (5 bases). CDR1 and CDR2 from the germline V gene are SGHAT and FQNNGV. The V gene lost 1 base and the J gene lost 10 bases, with 11 bases spanning the gap. This CDR3 region has 12 residues. The CDR3 DNA sequence: TGTGCCAGCAGCTTAGGAACTAGTTTACAGTACTTC. Amino acid sequence: CASSLGTSLQYF.

The chain is built from TRBV7-9 and TRBJ2-4; 8 bases agree with TRBD2. Trimming took 5 bases from V and 0 from J; bases not matched to a gene: 9. The germline V gene has CDR1 SEHNR and CDR2 FQNEAQ (reference sequence). CDR3 size: 17 residues. CDR3 bases: TGTGCCAGCAGCATTAGCGGGGTAGAGCTAGCCAAAAACATTCAGTACTTC. Encoded protein: CASSISGVELAKNIQYF. Using reference TRBV7-9 and TRBJ2-4 for the parts outside the CDR3, the full variable domain is DTGVSQNPRHKITKRGQNVTFRCDPISEHNRLYWYRQTLGQGPEFLTYFQNEAQLEKSRLLSDRFSAERPKGSFSTLEIQRTEQGDSAMYLCASSISGVELAKNIQYFGAGTRLSVL.

This chain links TRBV19 with TRBJ2-1; 9 bases are a match to TRBD1. The germline gives CDR1 LNHDA, CDR2 SQIVND (reference sequence). V shed 3 bases, J shed 5 bases, and the junction held 5 bases outside the gene matches. This CDR3 contains 15 residues. The CDR3 loop is CASSINRGPNNEQFF. The CDR3 nucleotides are TGTGCCAGTAGTATCAACAGGGGGCCCAACAATGAGCAGTTCTTC. Full variable domain (rest looked up from reference TRBV19 and TRBJ2-1): DGGITQSPKYLFRKEGQNVTLSCEQNLNHDAMYWYRQDPGQGLRLIYYSQIVNDFQKGDIAEGYSVSREKKESFPLTVTSAQKNPTAFYLCASSINRGPNNEQFFGPGTRLTVL.

This chain joins TRBV5-8 and TRBJ2-7; 9 nucleotides line up with TRBD1. Germline CDR1 reads SGHTS; CDR2 reads YDEGEE. The CDR3 contains 14 residues. V trimming: 4 bases; J trimming: 5 bases; junction bases outside the gene matches: 7. The CDR3 sequence: CASSHRDREDEQYF. Written as DNA, the CDR3 is TGTGCCAGCAGCCACCGGGACAGGGAGGACGAGCAGTACTTC.

The CDR3 nucleotides are TGTGCCAGAAGCCCCTCAGGGAACACTGAAGCTTTCTTT. It encodes CARSPSGNTEAFF. This sequence joins TRBV5-3 and TRBJ1-1; no clear D gene. TRBV5-3 has ORF status, its function being uncertain. V lost 4 bases and J 1 base, leaving 8 bases between the germline ends. The CDR3 consists of 13 residues.

J is TRBJ1-5 and V is TRBV9; 9 bases agree with TRBD1. The CDR3 extends over 14 amino acids. Per germline, CDR1 SGDLS and CDR2 YYNGEE. Trimming removed 4 bases from V and 7 bases from J; junction bases left unmatched: 6. The CDR3 nucleotides read TGTGCCAGCAGCATTGGGACAGGGTACCAGCCCCAGCATTTT. Translated, it gives CASSIGTGYQPQHF.

The chain is built from TRBV4-1 and TRBJ2-5; 13 bases map to TRBD2. V shed 1 base and J 1 base; nucleotides not matched to a gene: 6. Germline values: CDR1 MGHRA, CDR2 YSYEKL. The CDR3 runs 18 residues. CDR3 region: CASSQVTSGRALQETQYF. The CDR3 DNA follows: TGCGCCAGCAGCCAAGTCACTAGCGGGAGGGCCCTCCAAGAGACCCAGTACTTC.

The table lists this clone with a few counts. The genes are TRBV7-3 and TRBJ2-5, with a weak D call TRBD2 (6 bases). Germline-derived CDR1 and CDR2 are SGHTA and FQGTGA. The CDR3 extends over 13 amino acids. V gave up 3 bases and J gave up 3 bases, with 8 bases separating them. The CDR3 loop reads CASSFGGEETQYF. CDR3 bases: TGTGCCAGCAGCTTCGGAGGGGAAGAGACCCAGTACTTC.

This rearrangement joins TRBV28 to TRBJ2-7; D not certain. Looked up from germline, CDR1 is MDHEN and CDR2 is SYDVKM. Trimming took 7 bases from V and 4 from J, leaving 11 bases between them. The length of the CDR3 is 12 residues. CDR3 amino acids: CASMAEPYEQYF. CDR3 nucleotides: TGTGCCAGCATGGCAGAACCTTACGAGCAGTACTTC.

Note on this clone: Other DNA sequences in the same sample also yield this CDR3. The chain joins TRBV9 to TRBJ2-1, with a weak D call TRBD2 (5 bases). CDR3 length: 12 residues. Between the trimmed V and J ends, which lost 0 bases and 9 bases, there was a span of 7 bases. Germline lookup yields CDR1 SGDLS and CDR2 YYNGEE. The CDR3 spells CASSVVGGEQFF. CDR3 DNA sequence: TGTGCCAGCAGCGTAGTAGGAGGTGAGCAGTTCTTC.

The chain employs TRBV18 and TRBJ1-2; a weak D match, TRBD1 (5 bases). V was pared by 3 bases and J by 0 bases, with 11 bases between. From germline, CDR1 is KGHSH and CDR2 LQKENI. This CDR3 has 15 residues. CDR3 sequence: CASSPLDSPNYGYTF. The CDR3 nucleotides are TGTGCCAGCTCACCTTTAGACAGCCCTAACTATGGCTACACCTTC. The complete variable domain, with remaining parts taken from reference TRBV18 and TRBJ1-2, reads NAGVMQNPRHLVRRRGQEARLRCSPMKGHSHVYWYRQLPEEGLKFMVYLQKENIIDESGMPKERFSAEFPKEGPSILRIQQVVRGDSAAYFCASSPLDSPNYGYTFGSGTRLTVV.

The rearrangement joins TRBV19 to TRBJ2-7, with D perhaps matching TRBD2 (5 bases). V was clipped by 5 bases and J by 3 bases, with 20 bases between them. Germline CDR1 LNHDA, CDR2 SQIVND (reference sequence). CDR3 length equals 16 residues. In DNA form, the CDR3 reads TGTGCCAGTAGTGCCGCCATGGCGGCCGGAGGCTACGAGCAGTACTTC. It codes for CASSAAMAAGGYEQYF.

The chain links TRBV12-2 to TRBJ1-6; TRBD1 is the table's D call and was not checked against the DNA. TRBV12-2 is assigned pseudogene status. The CDR3 is 18 amino acids. This chain's CDR3 is CASRLAYGDRGENSPLHF. Here the CDR3 DNA reads TGTGCAAGTCGCTTAGCCTACGGAGACAGGGGCGAAAATTCACCCCTCCACTTT.

This clone has just a few counts. The chain has TRBV9 and TRBJ1-5, with D possibly TRBD1 on 5 matching bases. Per the germline V gene, CDR1 is SGDLS and CDR2 is YYNGEE. The CDR3 length is 16 residues. The V end lost 4 bases, the J end lost 2 bases, and 16 bases lay between the germline ends. The DNA of the CDR3 is TGTGCCAGCAGCCTAGACGGGGGGTTTGGCAATCAGCCCCAGCATTTT. It is translated as CASSLDGGFGNQPQHF.

The chain is built from TRBV5-1 and TRBJ2-1, with D possibly TRBD2 on 5 matching bases. The CDR3 loop spans 14 amino acids. The germline V gene has CDR1 SGHRS and CDR2 YFSETQ. V was trimmed by 1 base and J by 3 bases, leaving 8 bases between them. In nucleotides, the CDR3 is TGCGCCAGCAGCTTGTCACGGGACTACAATGAGCAGTTCTTC. Translating it yields CASSLSRDYNEQFF.

This clone was observed once. The J gene is TRBJ2-1, the V gene TRBV7-9; 7 bases line up with TRBD2. Trimming took 1 base from V and 6 from J; bases not matched to a gene: 9. The CDR3 is 16 residues long. Germline V lookup: CDR1 SEHNR, CDR2 FQNEAQ (reference sequence). CDR3 coding DNA: TGTGCCAGCAGCTTAGGGGGGGGTGTCTCAGCCAATGAGCAGTTCTTC. Protein product: CASSLGGGVSANEQFF.

The rearrangement uses TRBV7-9 and TRBJ1-1; no clear D gene. Germline CDR1 SEHNR, CDR2 FQNEAQ (reference sequence). CDR3 length: 14 residues. The ends were cut back, 5 bases at V and 4 bases at J, with 14 bases in the middle. The CDR3 sequence is CASSRVQTLTEAFF. CDR3 in DNA: TGTGCCAGCAGCCGGGTCCAAACCCTCACTGAAGCTTTCTTT.

This clone came up once. This chain joins TRBV25-1 and TRBJ2-7, with TRBD1 matching over 9 bases. Germline lookup yields CDR1 MGHDK and CDR2 SYGVNS. This CDR3 has 15 residues. The junction had 9 bases not matched to a gene; V was cut back by 3 bases and J by 6 bases. The CDR3 DNA follows: TGTGCCAGCAGTGACCCCGGGACAGGGTCGGCCGAGCAGTACTTC. This translates into CASSDPGTGSAEQYF.

CDR3 protein: CASSYGLSNSNQPQHF. The CDR3 DNA reads as TGTGCCAGCAGTTACGGACTGAGCAATAGCAATCAGCCCCAGCATTTT. V is TRBV2 and J is TRBJ1-5; D remains unclear. V lost 5 bases and J 0 bases, leaving 14 bases between the germline ends. The germline V gene has CDR1 SNHLY and CDR2 FYNNEI. The CDR3 is 16 amino acids.

The chain joins TRBV7-8 to TRBJ2-7; 8 bases align to TRBD1. This CDR3 is 15 amino acids long. The germline V gene has CDR1 SGHVS and CDR2 FQNEAQ. J was trimmed by 2 bases and V by 1 base; bases with no gene match: 4. The CDR3 sequence: CASSLGRGRPYEQYF. The CDR3 nucleotides read TGTGCCAGCAGCTTAGGCAGGGGGCGCCCCTACGAGCAGTACTTC.